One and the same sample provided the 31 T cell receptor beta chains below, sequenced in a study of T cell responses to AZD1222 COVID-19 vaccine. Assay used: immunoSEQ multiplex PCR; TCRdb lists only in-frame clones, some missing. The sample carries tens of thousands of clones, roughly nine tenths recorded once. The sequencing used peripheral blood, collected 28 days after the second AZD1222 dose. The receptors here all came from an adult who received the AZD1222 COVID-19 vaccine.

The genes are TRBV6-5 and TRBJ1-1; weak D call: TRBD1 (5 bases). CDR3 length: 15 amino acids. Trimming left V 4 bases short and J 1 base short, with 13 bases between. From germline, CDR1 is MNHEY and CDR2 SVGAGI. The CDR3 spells CASSSLRGGNTEAFF. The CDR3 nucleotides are TGTGCCAGCAGTTCTCTCCGGGGGGGGAACACTGAAGCTTTCTTT.

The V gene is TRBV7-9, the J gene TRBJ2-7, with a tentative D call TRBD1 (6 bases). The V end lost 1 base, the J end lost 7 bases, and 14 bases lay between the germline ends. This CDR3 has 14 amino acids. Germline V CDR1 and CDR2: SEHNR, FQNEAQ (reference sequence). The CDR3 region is CASSLDLGAREQYF. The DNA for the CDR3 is TGTGCCAGCAGCTTAGATCTGGGGGCCAGGGAGCAGTACTTC.

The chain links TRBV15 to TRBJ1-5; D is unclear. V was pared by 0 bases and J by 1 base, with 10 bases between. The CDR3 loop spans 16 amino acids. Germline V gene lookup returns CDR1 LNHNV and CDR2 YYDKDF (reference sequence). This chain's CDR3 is CATSRDVGRSNQPQHF. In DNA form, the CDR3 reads TGTGCCACCAGCAGAGATGTGGGTAGGAGCAATCAGCCCCAGCATTTT.

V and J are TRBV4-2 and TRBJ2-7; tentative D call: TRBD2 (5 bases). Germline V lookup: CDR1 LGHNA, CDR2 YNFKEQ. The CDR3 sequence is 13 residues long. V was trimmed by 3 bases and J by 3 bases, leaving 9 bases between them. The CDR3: CASSHIRDYEQYF. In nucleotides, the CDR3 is TGTGCCAGCAGCCATATCCGGGACTACGAGCAGTACTTC.

The CDR3 protein is CAISANPGDRGANVLTF. The CDR3 region has the DNA TGTGCCATCAGTGCGAACCCAGGGGACAGGGGAGCCAACGTCCTGACTTTC. V and J are TRBV10-3 and TRBJ2-6; 10 bases map to TRBD1. The junction had 10 bases not matched to a gene; V was cut back by 4 bases and J by 7 bases. Per germline, CDR1 ENHRY and CDR2 SYGVKD. This CDR3 spans 17 amino acids.

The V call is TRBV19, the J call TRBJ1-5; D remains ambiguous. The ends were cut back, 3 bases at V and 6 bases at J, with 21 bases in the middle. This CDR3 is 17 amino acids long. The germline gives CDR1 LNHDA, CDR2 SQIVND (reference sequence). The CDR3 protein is CASSIRGRGHQGQPQHF. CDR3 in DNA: TGTGCCAGTAGTATTAGAGGGCGAGGGCATCAAGGTCAGCCCCAGCATTTT.

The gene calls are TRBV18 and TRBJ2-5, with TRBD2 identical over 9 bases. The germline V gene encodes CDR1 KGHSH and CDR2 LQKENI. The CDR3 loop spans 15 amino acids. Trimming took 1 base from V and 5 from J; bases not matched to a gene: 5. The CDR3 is CASSPRVAGEETQYF. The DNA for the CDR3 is TGTGCCAGCTCACCACGGGTAGCGGGAGAGGAGACCCAGTACTTC.

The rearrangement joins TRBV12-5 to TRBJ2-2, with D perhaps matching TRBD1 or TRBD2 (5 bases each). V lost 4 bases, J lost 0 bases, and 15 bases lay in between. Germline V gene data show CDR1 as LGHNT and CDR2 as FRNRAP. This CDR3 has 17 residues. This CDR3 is CASGWNLRDANTGELFF. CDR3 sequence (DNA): TGTGCTAGTGGTTGGAACCTCCGGGACGCGAACACCGGGGAGCTGTTTTTT.

Here the CDR3 reads CASIAPRGGTEAFF. As DNA, the CDR3 is TGTGCCAGCATAGCCCCGCGGGGGGGCACTGAAGCTTTCTTT. V is TRBV25-1 and J is TRBJ1-1, with a tentative D call TRBD1 (5 bases). This CDR3 spans 14 amino acids. CDR1 MGHDK and CDR2 SYGVNS come from the germline V gene. V gave up 7 bases and J gave up 4 bases, with 16 bases separating them.

The chain's CDR3 is CASSLRENQPQHF. The CDR3 DNA is TGTGCCAGCAGCCTCAGGGAAAATCAGCCCCAGCATTTT. This chain links TRBV6-6 with TRBJ1-5, with D possibly TRBD1 on 5 matching bases. The V gene's germline CDR1 is MNHNY and CDR2 SVGAGI (reference sequence). The CDR3 is made up of 13 amino acids. V was shortened by 6 bases and J by 4 bases, with 10 bases between the two germline ends.

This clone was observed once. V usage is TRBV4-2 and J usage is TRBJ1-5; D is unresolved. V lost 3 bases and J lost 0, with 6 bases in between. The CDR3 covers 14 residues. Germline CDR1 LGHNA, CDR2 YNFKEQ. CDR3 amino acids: CASSQSFSNQPQHF. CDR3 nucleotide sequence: TGTGCCAGCAGCCAGAGTTTTAGCAATCAGCCCCAGCATTTT.

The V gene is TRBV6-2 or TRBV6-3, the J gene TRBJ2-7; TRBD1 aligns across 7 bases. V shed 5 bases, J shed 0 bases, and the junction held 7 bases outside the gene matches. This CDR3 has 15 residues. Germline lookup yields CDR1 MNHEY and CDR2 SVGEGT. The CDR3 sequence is CASSLDRAFSYEQYF. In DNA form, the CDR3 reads TGTGCCAGCAGTCTCGACAGGGCCTTCTCCTACGAGCAGTACTTC.

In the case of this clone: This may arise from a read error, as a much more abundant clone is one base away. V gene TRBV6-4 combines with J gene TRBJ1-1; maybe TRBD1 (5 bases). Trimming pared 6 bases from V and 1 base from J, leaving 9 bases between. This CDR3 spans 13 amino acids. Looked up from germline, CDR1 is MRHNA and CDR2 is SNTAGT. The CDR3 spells CASRYRKNTEAFF. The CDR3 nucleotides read TGTGCCAGCAGGTACAGGAAGAACACTGAAGCTTTCTTT.

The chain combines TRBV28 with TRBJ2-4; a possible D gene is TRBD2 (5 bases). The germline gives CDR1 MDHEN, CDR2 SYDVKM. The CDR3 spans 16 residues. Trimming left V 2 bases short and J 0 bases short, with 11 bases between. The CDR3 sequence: CASSLERSLAKNIQYF. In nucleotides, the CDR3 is TGTGCCAGCAGTTTAGAGCGGTCCCTAGCCAAAAACATTCAGTACTTC.

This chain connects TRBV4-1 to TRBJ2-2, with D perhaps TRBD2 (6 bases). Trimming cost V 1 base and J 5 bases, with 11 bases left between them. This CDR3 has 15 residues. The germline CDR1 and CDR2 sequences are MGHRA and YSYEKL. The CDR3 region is CASSQGGRRTGELFF. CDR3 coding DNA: TGCGCCAGCAGCCAAGGGGGGAGGAGGACCGGGGAGCTGTTTTTT.

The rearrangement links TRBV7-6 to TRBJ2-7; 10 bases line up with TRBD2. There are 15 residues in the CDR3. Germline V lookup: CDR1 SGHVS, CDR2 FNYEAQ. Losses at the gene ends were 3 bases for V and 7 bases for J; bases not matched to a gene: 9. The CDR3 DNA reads TGTGCCAGCAGCTTGTTTCTAGCGGGAGAGGGTGAGCAGTACTTC. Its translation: CASSLFLAGEGEQYF.

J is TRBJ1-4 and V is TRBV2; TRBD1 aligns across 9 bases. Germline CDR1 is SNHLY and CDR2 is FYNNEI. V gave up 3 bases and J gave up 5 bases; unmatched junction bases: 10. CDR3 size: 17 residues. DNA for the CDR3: TGTGCCAGCAGTGACTGGGGGACAGGGTCGGCGAATGAAAAACTGTTTTTT. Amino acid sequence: CASSDWGTGSANEKLFF.

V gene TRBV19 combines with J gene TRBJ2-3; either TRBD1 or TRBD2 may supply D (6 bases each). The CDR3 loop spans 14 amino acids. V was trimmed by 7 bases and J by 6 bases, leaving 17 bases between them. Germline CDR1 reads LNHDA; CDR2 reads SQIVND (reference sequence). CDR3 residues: CASNPGGGLDTQYF. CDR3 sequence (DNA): TGTGCCAGTAACCCCGGTGGGGGGCTGGATACGCAGTATTTT.

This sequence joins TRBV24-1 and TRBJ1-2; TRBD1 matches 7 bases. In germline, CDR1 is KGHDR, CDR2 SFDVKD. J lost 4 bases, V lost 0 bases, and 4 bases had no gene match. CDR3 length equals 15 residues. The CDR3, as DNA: TGTGCCACCAGTGATTTGGCTCAGGGGGGCTATGGCTACACCTTC. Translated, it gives CATSDLAQGGYGYTF.

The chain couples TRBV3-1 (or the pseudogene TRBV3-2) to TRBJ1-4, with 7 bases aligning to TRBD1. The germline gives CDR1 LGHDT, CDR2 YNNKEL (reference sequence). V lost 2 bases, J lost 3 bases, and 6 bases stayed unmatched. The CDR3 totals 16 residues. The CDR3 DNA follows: TGTGCCAGCAGCCAATTATGGCAGGGGGCTAATGAAAAACTGTTTTTT. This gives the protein CASSQLWQGANEKLFF.

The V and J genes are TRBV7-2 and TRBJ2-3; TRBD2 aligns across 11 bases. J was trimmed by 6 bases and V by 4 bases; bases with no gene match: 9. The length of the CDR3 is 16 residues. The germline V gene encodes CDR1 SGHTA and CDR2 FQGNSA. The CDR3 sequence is CASSSDTSGRYDTQYF. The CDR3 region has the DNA TGTGCCAGCAGCTCAGACACTAGCGGGAGATATGATACGCAGTATTTT.

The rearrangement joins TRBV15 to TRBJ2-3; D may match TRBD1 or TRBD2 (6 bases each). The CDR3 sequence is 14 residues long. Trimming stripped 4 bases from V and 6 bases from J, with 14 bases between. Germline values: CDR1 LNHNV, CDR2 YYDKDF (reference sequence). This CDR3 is CATSNQTGRDTQYF. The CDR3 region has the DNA TGTGCCACCAGCAACCAAACAGGGAGGGATACGCAGTATTTT.

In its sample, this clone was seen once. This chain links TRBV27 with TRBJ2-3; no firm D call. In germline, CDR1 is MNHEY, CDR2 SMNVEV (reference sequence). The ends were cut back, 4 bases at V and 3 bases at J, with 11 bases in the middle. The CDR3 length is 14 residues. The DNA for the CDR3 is TGTGCCAGCAGTTCTGAGAGTTGGACAGATACGCAGTATTTT. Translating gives CASSSESWTDTQYF.

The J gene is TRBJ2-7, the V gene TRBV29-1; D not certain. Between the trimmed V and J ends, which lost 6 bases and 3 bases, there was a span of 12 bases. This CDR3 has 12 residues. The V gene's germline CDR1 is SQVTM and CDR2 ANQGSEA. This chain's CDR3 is CSVRVPRYEQYF. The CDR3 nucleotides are TGCAGCGTCCGGGTGCCCCGCTACGAGCAGTACTTC.

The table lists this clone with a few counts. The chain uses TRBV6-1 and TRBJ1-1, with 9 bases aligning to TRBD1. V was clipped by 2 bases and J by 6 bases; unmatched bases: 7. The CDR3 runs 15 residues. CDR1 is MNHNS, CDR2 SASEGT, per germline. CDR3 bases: TGTGCCAGCAGTGAATACGGGACAGGGTTCGCTGAAGCTTTCTTT. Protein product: CASSEYGTGFAEAFF.

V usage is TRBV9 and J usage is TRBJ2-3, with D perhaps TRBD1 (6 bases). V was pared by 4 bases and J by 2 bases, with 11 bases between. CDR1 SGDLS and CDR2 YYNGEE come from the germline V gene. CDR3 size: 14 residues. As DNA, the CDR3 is TGTGCCAGCAGCATCACAGGGACCACAGATACGCAGTATTTT. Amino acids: CASSITGTTDTQYF.

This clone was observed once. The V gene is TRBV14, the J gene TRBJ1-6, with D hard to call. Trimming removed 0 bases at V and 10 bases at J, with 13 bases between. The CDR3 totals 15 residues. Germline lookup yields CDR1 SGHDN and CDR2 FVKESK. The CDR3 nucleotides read TGTGCCAGCAGCCAAGAGTGGGGAAGGGTCTCACCCCTCCACTTT. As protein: CASSQEWGRVSPLHF. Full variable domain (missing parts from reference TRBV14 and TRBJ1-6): EAGVTQFPSHSVIEKGQTVTLRCDPISGHDNLYWYRRVMGKEIKFLLHFVKESKQDESGMPNNRFLAERTGGTYSTLKVQPAELEDSGVYFCASSQEWGRVSPLHFGNGTRLTVT.

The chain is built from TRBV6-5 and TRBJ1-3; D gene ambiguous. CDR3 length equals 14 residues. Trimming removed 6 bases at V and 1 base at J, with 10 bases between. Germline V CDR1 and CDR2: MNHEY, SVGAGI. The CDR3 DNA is TGTGCCAGCAGGCCGGGGTATTCTGGAAACACCATATATTTT. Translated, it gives CASRPGYSGNTIYF.

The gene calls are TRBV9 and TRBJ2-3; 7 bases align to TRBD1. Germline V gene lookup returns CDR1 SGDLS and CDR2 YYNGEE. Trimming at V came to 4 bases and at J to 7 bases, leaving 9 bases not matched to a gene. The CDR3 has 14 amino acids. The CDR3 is CASSSDRHPNTQYF. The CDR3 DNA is TGTGCCAGCAGCTCGGACAGGCATCCAAATACGCAGTATTTT. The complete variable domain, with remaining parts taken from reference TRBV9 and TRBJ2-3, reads DSGVTQTPKHLITATGQRVTLRCSPRSGDLSVYWYQQSLDQGLQFLIQYYNGEERAKGNILERFSAQQFPDLHSELNLSSLELGDSALYFCASSSDRHPNTQYFGPGTRLTVL.

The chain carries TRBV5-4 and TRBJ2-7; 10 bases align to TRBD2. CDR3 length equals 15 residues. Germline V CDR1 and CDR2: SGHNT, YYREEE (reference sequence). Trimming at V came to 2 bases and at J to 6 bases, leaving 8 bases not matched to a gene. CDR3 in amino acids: CASSFIAGGDGEQYF. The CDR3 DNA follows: TGTGCCAGCAGCTTTATAGCGGGAGGAGACGGCGAGCAGTACTTC.

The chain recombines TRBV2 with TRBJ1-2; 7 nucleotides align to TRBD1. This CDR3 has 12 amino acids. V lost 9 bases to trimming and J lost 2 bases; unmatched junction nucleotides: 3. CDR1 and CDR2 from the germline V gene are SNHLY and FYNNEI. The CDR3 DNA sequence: TGTGCCAGGGGACAGTCAAACTATGGCTACACCTTC. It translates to CARGQSNYGYTF.